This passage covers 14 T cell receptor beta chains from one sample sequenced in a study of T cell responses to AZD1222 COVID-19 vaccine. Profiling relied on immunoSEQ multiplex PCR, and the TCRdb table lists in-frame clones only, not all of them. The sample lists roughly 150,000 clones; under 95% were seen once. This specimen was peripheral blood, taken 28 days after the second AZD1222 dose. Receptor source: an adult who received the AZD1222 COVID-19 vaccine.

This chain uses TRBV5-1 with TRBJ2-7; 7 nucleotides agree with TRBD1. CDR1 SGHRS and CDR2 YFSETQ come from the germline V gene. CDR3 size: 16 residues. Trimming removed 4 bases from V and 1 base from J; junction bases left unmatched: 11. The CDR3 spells CASSPYSETGSYEQYF. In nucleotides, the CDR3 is TGCGCCAGCAGCCCGTACAGCGAGACAGGGTCCTACGAGCAGTACTTC.

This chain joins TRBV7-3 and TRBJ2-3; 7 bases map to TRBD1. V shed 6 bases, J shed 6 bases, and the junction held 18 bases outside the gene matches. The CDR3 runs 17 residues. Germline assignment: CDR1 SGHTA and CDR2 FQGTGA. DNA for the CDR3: TGTGCCAGCAGACTACACCAACCGGGACAGAAGACGGATACGCAGTATTTT. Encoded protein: CASRLHQPGQKTDTQYF. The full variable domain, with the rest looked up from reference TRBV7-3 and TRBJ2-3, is GAGVSQTPSNKVTEKGKYVELRCDPISGHTALYWYRQSLGQGPEFLIYFQGTGAADDSGLPNDRFFAVRPEGSVSTLKIQRTERGDSAVYLCASRLHQPGQKTDTQYFGPGTRLTVL.

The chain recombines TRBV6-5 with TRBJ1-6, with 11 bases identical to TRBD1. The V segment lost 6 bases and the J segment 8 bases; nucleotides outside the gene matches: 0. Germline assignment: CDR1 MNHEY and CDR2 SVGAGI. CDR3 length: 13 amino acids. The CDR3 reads CASRDRGHSPLHF. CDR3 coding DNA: TGTGCCAGCAGGGACAGGGGGCATTCACCCCTCCACTTT.

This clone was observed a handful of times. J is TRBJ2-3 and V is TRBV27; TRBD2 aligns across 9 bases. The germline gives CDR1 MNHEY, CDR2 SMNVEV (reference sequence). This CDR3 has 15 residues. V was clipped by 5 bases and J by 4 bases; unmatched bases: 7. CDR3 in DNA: TGTGCCAGCAGTCCACTAGCGGGTGAAGCAGATACGCAGTATTTT. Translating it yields CASSPLAGEADTQYF.

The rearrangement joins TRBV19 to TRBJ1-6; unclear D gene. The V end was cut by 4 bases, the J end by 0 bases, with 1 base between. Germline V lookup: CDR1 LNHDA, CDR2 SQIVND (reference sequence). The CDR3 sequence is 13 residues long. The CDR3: CASSNSYNSPLHF. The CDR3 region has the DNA TGTGCCAGTAGTAACTCCTATAATTCACCCCTCCACTTT.

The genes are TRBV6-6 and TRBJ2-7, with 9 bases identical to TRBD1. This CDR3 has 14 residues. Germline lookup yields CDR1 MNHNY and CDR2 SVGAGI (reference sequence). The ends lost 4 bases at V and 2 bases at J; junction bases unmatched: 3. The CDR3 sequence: CASSFDRGTYEQYF. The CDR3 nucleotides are TGTGCCAGCAGTTTCGACAGGGGGACCTACGAGCAGTACTTC.

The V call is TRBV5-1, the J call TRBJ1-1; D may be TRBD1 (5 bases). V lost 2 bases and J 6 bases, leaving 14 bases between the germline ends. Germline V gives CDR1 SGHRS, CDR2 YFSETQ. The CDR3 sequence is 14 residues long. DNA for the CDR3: TGCGCCAGCAGCTTTAATGGAGGGACCCCTGAAGCTTTCTTT. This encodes CASSFNGGTPEAFF.

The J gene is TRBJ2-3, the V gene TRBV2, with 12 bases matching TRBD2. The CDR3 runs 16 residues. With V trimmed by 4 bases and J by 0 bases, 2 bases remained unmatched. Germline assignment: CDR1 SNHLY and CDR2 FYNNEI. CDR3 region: CASSVGLAGSTDTQYF. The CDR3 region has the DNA TGTGCCAGCAGTGTTGGACTAGCGGGGAGCACAGATACGCAGTATTTT.

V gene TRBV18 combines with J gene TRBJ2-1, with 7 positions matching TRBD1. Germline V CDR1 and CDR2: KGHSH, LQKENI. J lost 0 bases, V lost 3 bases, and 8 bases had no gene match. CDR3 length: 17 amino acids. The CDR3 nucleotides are TGTGCCAGCTCACCCTTGGGACAGACCAGCTCCTACAATGAGCAGTTCTTC. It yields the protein CASSPLGQTSSYNEQFF.

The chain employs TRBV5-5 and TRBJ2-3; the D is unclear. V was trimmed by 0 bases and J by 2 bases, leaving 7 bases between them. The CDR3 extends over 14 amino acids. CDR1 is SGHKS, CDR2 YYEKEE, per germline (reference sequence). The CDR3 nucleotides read TGTGCCAGCAGCTTGGGGCAGATCACAGATACGCAGTATTTT. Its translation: CASSLGQITDTQYF.

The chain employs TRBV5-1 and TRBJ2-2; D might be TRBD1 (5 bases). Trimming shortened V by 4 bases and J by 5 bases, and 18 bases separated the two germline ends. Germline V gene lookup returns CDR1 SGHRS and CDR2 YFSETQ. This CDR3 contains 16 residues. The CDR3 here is CASSRQGPVGTGELFF. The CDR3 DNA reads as TGCGCCAGCAGCCGCCAGGGCCCTGTTGGGACCGGGGAGCTGTTTTTT.

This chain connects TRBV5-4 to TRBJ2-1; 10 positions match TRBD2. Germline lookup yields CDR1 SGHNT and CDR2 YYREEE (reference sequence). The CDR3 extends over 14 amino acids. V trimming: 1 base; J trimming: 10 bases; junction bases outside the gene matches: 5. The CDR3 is CASSLQRGGREQFF. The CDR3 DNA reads TGTGCCAGCAGCTTGCAGCGGGGGGGCAGGGAGCAGTTCTTC. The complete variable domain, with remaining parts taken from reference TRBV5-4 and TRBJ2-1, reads ETGVTQSPTHLIKTRGQQVTLRCSSQSGHNTVSWYQQALGQGPQFIFQYYREEENGRGNFPPRFSGLQFPNYSSELNVNALELDDSALYLCASSLQRGGREQFFGPGTRLTVL.

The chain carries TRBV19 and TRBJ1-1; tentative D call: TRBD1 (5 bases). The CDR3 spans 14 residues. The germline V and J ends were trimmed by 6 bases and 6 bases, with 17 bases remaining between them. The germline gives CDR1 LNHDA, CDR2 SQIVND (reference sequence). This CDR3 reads CASSGTLGFAEAFF. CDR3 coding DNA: TGTGCCAGTAGCGGGACCCTCGGTTTCGCTGAAGCTTTCTTT.

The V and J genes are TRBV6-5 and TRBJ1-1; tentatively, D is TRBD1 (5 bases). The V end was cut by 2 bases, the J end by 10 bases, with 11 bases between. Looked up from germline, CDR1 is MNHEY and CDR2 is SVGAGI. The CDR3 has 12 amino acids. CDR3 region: CASSYNGGRAFF. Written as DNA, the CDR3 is TGTGCCAGCAGTTACAACGGGGGGAGAGCTTTCTTT.